These 22 T cell receptor beta chains originate from one sample sequenced in a study of blood T cell repertoires in COVID-19. The method was immunoSEQ multiplex PCR; TCRdb's version includes in-frame clones alone and lacks a portion of them. The table shows about 370,000 clones, with around 87% occurring only once. The specimen sequenced was peripheral blood. These receptor sequences come from a woman aged 30 to 39 with COVID-19, enrolled during active disease.

The count of this clone is one. Written as DNA, the CDR3 is TGTGCCAGCAGTTTACAGGGACAGCCTCCCTACGAGCAGTACTTC. As protein: CASSLQGQPPYEQYF. The rearrangement links TRBV27 to TRBJ2-7; 7 nucleotides agree with TRBD1. V shed 2 bases, J shed 2 bases, and the junction held 6 bases outside the gene matches. CDR3 length: 15 residues. In germline, CDR1 is MNHEY, CDR2 SMNVEV (reference sequence).

This clone was counted once. This chain uses TRBV2 with TRBJ2-2; D not certain. V gave up 5 bases and J gave up 5 bases, with 15 bases separating them. The CDR3 consists of 15 residues. Per the germline V gene, CDR1 is SNHLY and CDR2 is FYNNEI. CDR3 loop: CASSSRPTVTGELFF. CDR3 nucleotides: TGTGCCAGCAGTTCCCGACCTACAGTTACCGGGGAGCTGTTTTTT.

The chain combines TRBV28 with TRBJ2-3; D is unresolved. V was cut by 5 bases and J by 2 bases, with 5 bases left in between. Per germline, CDR1 MDHEN and CDR2 SYDVKM. The CDR3 sequence is 12 residues long. This chain's CDR3 is CASSPSTDTQYF. CDR3 DNA: TGTGCCAGCAGTCCCTCCACAGATACGCAGTATTTT. Based on the CDR3 plus reference TRBV28 and TRBJ2-3, the full variable domain is DVKVTQSSRYLVKRTGEKVFLECVQDMDHENMFWYRQDPGLGLRLIYFSYDVKMKEKGDIPEGYSVSREKKERFSLILESASTNQTSMYLCASSPSTDTQYFGPGTRLTVL.

The V gene is TRBV6-6, the J gene TRBJ1-1, with no clear D. Trimming pared 5 bases from V and 3 bases from J, leaving 10 bases between. Germline CDR1 is MNHNY and CDR2 is SVGAGI (reference sequence). CDR3 length: 13 amino acids. CDR3 region: CASSHDGDTEAFF. The CDR3 nucleotides read TGTGCCAGCAGTCACGACGGGGACACTGAAGCTTTCTTT.

The gene calls are TRBV25-1 and TRBJ1-2, with D tentatively TRBD1 (6 bases). V was pared by 0 bases and J by 4 bases, with 9 bases between. The germline gives CDR1 MGHDK, CDR2 SYGVNS. The CDR3 totals 14 residues. The CDR3 DNA is TGTGCCAGCAGTGAATATACGGACAGCTATGGCTACACCTTC. Translated: CASSEYTDSYGYTF.

The chain combines TRBV14 with TRBJ2-1, with 11 bases identical to TRBD2. Looked up from germline, CDR1 is SGHDN and CDR2 is FVKESK. The CDR3 has 16 amino acids. Trimming cost V 5 bases and J 0 bases; bases outside gene matches: 3. Written as DNA, the CDR3 is TGTGCCAGCAGCTTCACTAGCGGGAGCTCCTACAATGAGCAGTTCTTC. Residues: CASSFTSGSSYNEQFF. The full variable domain, its missing parts supplied by reference TRBV14 and TRBJ2-1, is EAGVTQFPSHSVIEKGQTVTLRCDPISGHDNLYWYRRVMGKEIKFLLHFVKESKQDESGMPNNRFLAERTGGTYSTLKVQPAELEDSGVYFCASSFTSGSSYNEQFFGPGTRLTVL.

This chain joins TRBV2 and TRBJ1-6; 8 nucleotides align to TRBD1. Germline assignment: CDR1 SNHLY and CDR2 FYNNEI. The trim removed 3 bases at V and 7 bases at J, leaving 5 bases unmatched. The CDR3 runs 15 residues. Here the CDR3 reads CASSDRGQANSPLHF. The CDR3 coding sequence is TGTGCCAGCAGTGACCGGGGACAGGCGAATTCACCCCTCCACTTT.

The chain uses TRBV29-1 and TRBJ2-1, with D possibly TRBD1 on 5 matching bases. CDR1 is SQVTM and CDR2 is ANQGSEA in the germline V gene. The CDR3 consists of 12 residues. V lost 6 bases to trimming and J lost 7 bases, with 13 bases between them. In nucleotides, the CDR3 is TGCAGCGTCAGACCCAGGGAAAATGAGCAGTTCTTC. It codes for CSVRPRENEQFF.

Remarks on this clone: The identical CDR3 is also encoded by other nucleotide sequences in the sample. The chain uses TRBV27 and TRBJ2-7; 10 bases match TRBD2. Per the germline V gene, CDR1 is MNHEY and CDR2 is SMNVEV (reference sequence). The V gene end was trimmed by 4 bases and the J gene end by 2 bases; junction bases not matched to a gene: 2. This CDR3 spans 14 amino acids. The CDR3 loop reads CASSSAGGPYEQYF. DNA of the CDR3: TGTGCCAGCAGTTCAGCGGGAGGGCCCTACGAGCAGTACTTC.

This clone was counted once. This chain connects TRBV4-1 to TRBJ1-2, with D tentatively TRBD1 (5 bases). Germline-derived CDR1 and CDR2 are MGHRA and YSYEKL. The V gene lost 4 bases and the J gene lost 4 bases, with 10 bases spanning the gap. This CDR3 spans 13 amino acids. CDR3 DNA sequence: TGCGCCAGCAGCCGGGGGGAAACCTATGGCTACACCTTC. As protein: CASSRGETYGYTF.

The chain is built from TRBV2 and TRBJ2-7; D call uncertain. The germline CDR1 and CDR2 sequences are SNHLY and FYNNEI. Trimming shortened V by 10 bases and J by 6 bases, and 16 bases separated the two germline ends. The CDR3 consists of 12 residues. CDR3: CANRLPGGEQYF. CDR3 DNA: TGTGCCAATCGACTCCCCGGCGGCGAGCAGTACTTC.

The chain couples TRBV6-2 or TRBV6-3 to TRBJ2-1; a possible D gene is TRBD2 (6 bases). Trimming left V 5 bases short and J 5 bases short, with 10 bases between. CDR3 length equals 13 residues. The germline gives CDR1 MNHEY, CDR2 SVGEGT. CDR3 loop: CASSIGLHNEQFF. DNA of the CDR3: TGTGCCAGCAGTATCGGACTACACAATGAGCAGTTCTTC.

This chain joins TRBV4-1 and TRBJ2-7, with TRBD1 identical over 7 bases. This CDR3 comprises 17 residues. Trimming removed 4 bases from V and 0 bases from J; junction bases left unmatched: 12. CDR1 is MGHRA, CDR2 YSYEKL, per germline. The CDR3 loop is CASSLATSGGGSYEQYF. The CDR3 DNA reads as TGCGCCAGCAGCCTGGCCACTTCAGGGGGTGGCTCCTACGAGCAGTACTTC.

V is TRBV7-3 and J is TRBJ2-6, with TRBD1 matching 9 bases. The ends lost 3 bases at V and 1 base at J; junction bases unmatched: 4. CDR1 is SGHTA, CDR2 FQGTGA, per germline. The CDR3 loop spans 17 amino acids. This CDR3 is CASSFSQGASGANVLTF. In nucleotides, the CDR3 is TGTGCCAGCAGCTTTTCACAGGGGGCGTCTGGGGCCAACGTCCTGACTTTC.

This clone was counted a single time. The gene calls are TRBV18 and TRBJ1-1; tentatively, D is TRBD1 (6 bases). The CDR3 is 17 residues long. The V end was cut by 3 bases, the J end by 2 bases, with 19 bases between. Germline CDR1 reads KGHSH; CDR2 reads LQKENI. The CDR3 region is CASSPISTGGANTEAFF. The CDR3 nucleotides are TGTGCCAGCTCACCCATCTCCACGGGGGGGGCTAACACTGAAGCTTTCTTT.

The chain carries TRBV9 and TRBJ2-1; D possibly corresponds to TRBD1 (6 bases). The germline V gene has CDR1 SGDLS and CDR2 YYNGEE. Trimming removed 0 bases from V and 2 bases from J, with 9 bases in between. The CDR3 runs 15 residues. CDR3 region: CASSVDWGPYNEQFF. CDR3 DNA: TGTGCCAGCAGCGTAGATTGGGGGCCCTACAATGAGCAGTTCTTC.

This chain joins TRBV18 and TRBJ2-1; a weak D match, TRBD2 (5 bases). Germline CDR1 is KGHSH and CDR2 is LQKENI. The CDR3 sequence is 15 residues long. Trimming stripped 0 bases from V and 8 bases from J, with 14 bases between. The CDR3 spells CASSPPAVTRHEQFF. Here the CDR3 DNA reads TGTGCCAGCTCACCACCAGCGGTGACCCGACATGAGCAGTTCTTC.

The V gene is TRBV6-5, the J gene TRBJ1-2; possible D gene TRBD1, 6 bases. CDR3 length: 12 amino acids. The germline gives CDR1 MNHEY, CDR2 SVGAGI. Trimming shortened V by 6 bases and J by 8 bases, and 13 bases separated the two germline ends. The CDR3 loop is CASRPWGLGYTF. The CDR3 DNA reads as TGTGCCAGCAGACCCTGGGGGCTCGGCTACACCTTC.

The rearrangement uses TRBV4-3 and TRBJ2-7; 10 bases match TRBD1. This CDR3 region has 15 residues. Looked up from germline, CDR1 is LGHNA and CDR2 is YSLEER. J gave up 0 bases and V 4 bases, and 3 bases lay outside the gene matches. The CDR3 loop is CASSLGTGDSYEQYF. In nucleotides, the CDR3 is TGCGCCAGCAGCCTAGGGACAGGGGACTCCTACGAGCAGTACTTC.

V is TRBV24-1 and J is TRBJ2-3, with TRBD2 matching 9 bases. Per germline, CDR1 KGHDR and CDR2 SFDVKD. The ends lost 10 bases at V and 9 bases at J; junction bases unmatched: 10. The CDR3 loop spans 13 amino acids. The CDR3 spells CATGGSGRGTQYF. Written as DNA, the CDR3 is TGTGCCACAGGGGGTAGCGGGAGAGGGACGCAGTATTTT.

The chain couples TRBV12-5 to TRBJ2-3, with D maybe TRBD2 (5 bases). Germline CDR1 reads LGHNT; CDR2 reads FRNRAP. V gave up 7 bases and J gave up 4 bases, with 15 bases separating them. This CDR3 region has 14 residues. The CDR3 DNA sequence: TGTGCTAGTGCATTTGGACCCGGGGCAGATACGCAGTATTTT. It codes for CASAFGPGADTQYF. The whole variable domain, remainder taken from reference TRBV12-5 and TRBJ2-3, is DARVTQTPRHKVTEMGQEVTMRCQPILGHNTVFWYRQTMMQGLELLAYFRNRAPLDDSGMPKDRFSAEMPDATLATLKIQPSEPRDSAVYFCASAFGPGADTQYFGPGTRLTVL.

This clone has only a few counts. The chain employs TRBV18 and TRBJ1-4; D remains ambiguous. The V end lost 3 bases, the J end lost 7 bases, and 12 bases lay between the germline ends. Germline CDR1 KGHSH, CDR2 LQKENI. This CDR3 is built from 14 residues. CDR3 region: CASSPLSTSEKLFF. The CDR3 DNA reads as TGTGCCAGCTCACCCCTATCGACAAGTGAAAAACTGTTTTTT. The entire variable domain, with the rest obtained from reference TRBV18 and TRBJ1-4, is as follows: NAGVMQNPRHLVRRRGQEARLRCSPMKGHSHVYWYRQLPEEGLKFMVYLQKENIIDESGMPKERFSAEFPKEGPSILRIQQVVRGDSAAYFCASSPLSTSEKLFFGSGTQLSVL.